These T cell receptor beta chains were read from a single sample in a study of cytomegalovirus exposure and HLA in healthy donors. Sequenced by immunoSEQ multiplex PCR; TCRdb stores in-frame clones only, minus some. The data show about 200,000 clones, around 88% seen once. Sample: PBMCs. Every receptor here comes from a woman in her late teens or twenties in good health and CMV-seronegative. CDR3s include the opening cysteine and the closing phenylalanine or tryptophan. The D gene is left open where the match is weak. Rows may omit the clone size; those that give it use once, few, many or a size class.

clone_size j_call v_call d_call cdr3_nt cdr3_aa
. TRBJ2-5 TRBV7-3 TRBD2 TGTGCCAGCAGCTTAAGCGGTAGCGGGGGGGTCATGTACCAAGAGACCCAGTACTTC CASSLSGSGGVMYQETQYF
. TRBJ2-7 TRBV5-5 TRBD1 TGTGCCAGCAGCTTAGGACAGGGCTTATACGAGCAGTACTTC CASSLGQGLYEQYF
. TRBJ1-1 TRBV7-2 . TGTGCCAGCAGCTTAGGGAGCAATCCGGGGAGCACTGAAGCTTTCTTT CASSLGSNPGSTEAFF
. TRBJ1-2 TRBV7-9 TRBD1 TGTGCCAGCAGGTTACAGGGGGGAAACTATGGCTACACCTTC CASRLQGGNYGYTF
few TRBJ2-7 TRBV5-6 . TGTGCCAGCAGCCAAAGGGGCGAGCAGTACTTC CASSQRGEQYF
. TRBJ1-3 TRBV5-1 . TGCGCCAGCAGCCCTACAGTAGGAGGAAACACCATATATTTT CASSPTVGGNTIYF
. TRBJ1-1 TRBV27 TRBD1 TGTGCCAGCAGCAGTACAGGGGCGAACACTGAAGCTTTCTTT CASSSTGANTEAFF
. TRBJ2-1 TRBV11-2 . TGTGCCAGCAGCACCTACTCGGCGGCGTGGGATGAGCAGTTCTTC CASSTYSAAWDEQFF
. TRBJ2-5 TRBV30 TRBD2 TGTGCCTGCATACCTTCGGGACTAGCGGGTGCAGGGACCCAGTACTTC CACIPSGLAGAGTQYF
. TRBJ2-1 TRBV25-1 TRBD2 TGTGCCAGCAGTCGGTCCACTAGCGGGGACAATGAGCAGTTCTTC CASSRSTSGDNEQFF
. TRBJ2-7 TRBV7-2 . TGTGCCAGCAGCAACAGGGTCGGCGAGCAGTACTTC CASSNRVGEQYF
. TRBJ2-1 TRBV7-3 TRBD2 TGTGCCAGCAGCTTAACCGGTTCTAGCGGGGGGTACAATGAGCAGTTCTTC CASSLTGSSGGYNEQFF
. TRBJ2-1 TRBV11-3 . TGTGCCAGCAGCTTAGATGGGAGGAAGGAACGAAAGCAGTTCTTC CASSLDGRKERKQFF
. TRBJ1-1 TRBV25-1 TRBD1 TGTGCCAGCAGTGAGACAGGGGTGAACACTGAAGCTTTCTTT CASSETGVNTEAFF
. TRBJ2-1 TRBV6-1 TRBD2 TGTGCCCTCCAGGCTAGCGGGAGGAATGAGCAGTTCTTC CALQASGRNEQFF
. TRBJ1-4 TRBV25-1 TRBD1 TGTGCCAGCAGCGACAGGGGTAGGGCCTCCCTAAATGAAAAACTGTTTTTT CASSDRGRASLNEKLFF
. TRBJ2-7 TRBV11-3 TRBD2 TGTGCCAGCAGCGAAGGTCTAGCGGGAGGGCCGAGGGAGCAGTACTTC CASSEGLAGGPREQYF
once TRBJ1-6 TRBV21-1 . TGTGCCAGCAGCAAAGAAGCGGTATTTTCACCCCTCCACTTT CASSKEAVFSPLHF
. TRBJ2-4 TRBV5-4 TRBD2 TGTGCCAGCAGCCGCGGACTAGCGGGGGACAAAAACATTCAGTACTTC CASSRGLAGDKNIQYF
once TRBJ2-7 TRBV6-6 TRBD1 TGTGCCAGCAGTTACCCGGGACAGGGGGCCTACGAGCAGTACTTC CASSYPGQGAYEQYF
few TRBJ2-7 TRBV7-8 . TGTGCCAGCAGTCCTCGGTCCTCCTACGAGCAGTACTTC CASSPRSSYEQYF
. TRBJ1-2 TRBV19 . TGTGCCAGTAGTGCCGAGGGGGAGTCTAACTATGGCTACACCTTC CASSAEGESNYGYTF
. TRBJ2-4 TRBV5-6 . TGTGCCAGCAGCTTGCGCAGGCTCCTAGCCAAAAACATTCAGTACTTC CASSLRRLLAKNIQYF
. TRBJ2-7 TRBV11-2 . TGTGCCAGCAGCCATACAACGGTGGGGGCCCGCTACGAGCAGTACTTC CASSHTTVGARYEQYF
. TRBJ2-5 TRBV5-5 TRBD1 TGTGCCAGCATCCTTTACAGGGGATACCAAGAGACCCAGTACTTC CASILYRGYQETQYF
. TRBJ1-2 TRBV5-5 . TGTGCCAGCAGCTTGGGCAATACAGAGCACTATGGCTACACCTTC CASSLGNTEHYGYTF
. TRBJ2-7 TRBV30 TRBD2 TGTGCCTGGAGTAGAAGTACCCTAGCGGCAGAATACGAGCAGTACTTC CAWSRSTLAAEYEQYF
. TRBJ2-5 TRBV4-1 . TGCGCCAGCAGCCAAGAGGGGAGCGGCCAAGAGACCCAGTACTTC CASSQEGSGQETQYF
. TRBJ2-1 TRBV7-2 . TGTGCCATATTCCGGGGGGCCCTTTACAATGAGCAGTTCTTC CAIFRGALYNEQFF
few TRBJ1-5 TRBV6-1 . TGTGCCAGCAAATGGACAGAATCTAATCAGCCCCAGCATTTT CASKWTESNQPQHF
. TRBJ2-3 TRBV30 TRBD1 TGTGCCTGGAGTGTACAGGGGGACGGCACAGATACGCAGTATTTT CAWSVQGDGTDTQYF
. TRBJ2-7 TRBV2 . TGTGCCAGCAGTTCACAGGGTACCGACTACGAGCAGTACTTC CASSSQGTDYEQYF
. TRBJ2-7 TRBV5-6 TRBD1 TGTGCCAGCAGCCTCCGGACAGGGGCCCGCTCCTACGAGCAGTACTTC CASSLRTGARSYEQYF
. TRBJ2-2 TRBV10-3 TRBD2 TGTGCCATTGGATCGATACTAGCGGGAGTAACCGGGGAGCTGTTTTTT CAIGSILAGVTGELFF
. TRBJ2-1 TRBV10-2 TRBD1 TGCGCCAGCAGTGTTACCCAGGGACAGGGGAATGAGCAGTTCTTC CASSVTQGQGNEQFF
. TRBJ1-1 TRBV4-1 . TGCGCCAGCAGCCTAGACGGACTCCCTTTGGACACTGAAGCTTTCTTT CASSLDGLPLDTEAFF
. TRBJ2-5 TRBV11-2 . TGTGCCAGCAGCCGAGCGGGACAGGTTGACCTAGAGACCCAGTACTTC CASSRAGQVDLETQYF
. TRBJ2-2 TRBV5-1 . TGCGCCAGCAGCTTGGATCCCACGGGCGGGGAGCTGTTTTTT CASSLDPTGGELFF
. TRBJ1-2 TRBV7-8 . TGTGCCAGCAGCTTTAGCAGCAATCCCTATGGCTACACCTTC CASSFSSNPYGYTF
. TRBJ2-5 TRBV7-3 . TGTGCCAGCAGCTTAGGTCCAACGGGGGGCCTGGAGACCCAGTACTTC CASSLGPTGGLETQYF
. TRBJ2-2 TRBV19 TRBD1 TGTGCCAGTAGTAAAACAGGGGACACCGGGGAGCTGTTTTTT CASSKTGDTGELFF
. TRBJ1-1 TRBV7-8 . TGTGCCAGCAGCTCTCAAGCAAGCGGATCGAACACTGAAGCTTTCTTT CASSSQASGSNTEAFF
. TRBJ2-2 TRBV4-2 . TGTGCCAGCAGCCCCAAAACAGGGAACACCGGGGAGCTGTTTTTT CASSPKTGNTGELFF
. TRBJ2-2 TRBV5-1 . TGCGCCAGCAGCTGGTCCGGGACTCGGCGGACCGGGGAGCTGTTTTTT CASSWSGTRRTGELFF
. TRBJ2-7 TRBV7-2 . TGTGCCAGCAGCTACCCGGTCAAGAAGCCGTCTTACGAGCAGTACTTC CASSYPVKKPSYEQYF
. TRBJ2-3 TRBV19 TRBD1 TGTGCCAGTAGCCTCAACCCCGGGACAGGGGGTGGCACAGATACGCAGTATTTT CASSLNPGTGGGTDTQYF
. TRBJ2-2 TRBV5-4 . TGTGCCAGCAGCTTGGGAGACACCGGGGAGCTGTTTTTT CASSLGDTGELFF
. TRBJ2-5 TRBV29-1 . TGCAGCGTTGACGGAGCGAGTGGAGAGACCCAGTACTTC CSVDGASGETQYF